A single sample gave rise to the 2 T cell receptor beta chains below, sequenced in a study of Ad26.COV2.S vaccination and SARS-CoV-2 variants. Sequenced by immunoSEQ multiplex PCR; TCRdb stores in-frame clones only, minus some. The table shows more than 150,000 clones, with approximately 90% occurring only once. Specimen: peripheral blood, collected after recovery from COVID-19. These receptors were collected from a human donor who had recovered from COVID-19.

The V gene is TRBV5-4, the J gene TRBJ1-1; D is ambiguous. This CDR3 contains 15 residues. With 0 bases removed from V and 2 bases from J, the gap between germline ends came to 11 bases. Germline V gene sequence: CDR1 SGHNT, CDR2 YYREEE (reference sequence). This CDR3 reads CASSLDGGINTEAFF. The CDR3 nucleotides read TGTGCCAGCAGCTTGGATGGTGGGATTAACACTGAAGCTTTCTTT.

This chain uses TRBV27 with TRBJ2-5, with 9 bases that match TRBD1. Losses at the gene ends were 6 bases for V and 4 bases for J; bases not matched to a gene: 9. This CDR3 is 15 amino acids long. Germline V gene data show CDR1 as MNHEY and CDR2 as SMNVEV (reference sequence). The CDR3 loop is CASSFTGGGGETQYF. In nucleotides, the CDR3 is TGTGCCAGCAGCTTCACAGGGGGCGGGGGAGAGACCCAGTACTTC.